This note documents a single T cell receptor (beta chain) sequence. Antigen unknown. This CDR3 is built from 19 residues. J was trimmed by 2 bases and V by 1 base; bases with no gene match: 5. CDR1 and CDR2 from the germline V gene are LGHNA and YSLEER. The sample comes from a study of PD-1 blockade in classical Hodgkin lymphoma. General observations from the study: Newly diagnosed patients were said to have less baseline TCR diversity than healthy donors did.

As to time point: newly diagnosed, previously untreated cHL patient sample. With magnetic negative selection, CD4+ T cells were purified from PBMCs that had been thawed. Produced via immunoSEQ multiplex PCR; TCRdb's table is partial and in-frame only. Among some 23,000 clones listed, under 95% were seen once. Sequencing was performed on CD4+ T cells from blood. This sequence originates from a human donor with classical Hodgkin lymphoma. The rearrangement uses TRBV4-3 and TRBJ2-2, with 15 bases lining up with TRBD2. The DNA for the CDR3 is TGCGCCAGCAGCCAAGCGGGACTAGCGGGGGGTTTTAACACCGGGGAGCTGTTTTTT. Translated, it gives CASSQAGLAGGFNTGELFF.